The rows below give T cell receptor beta chains drawn from one sample of a study of regulatory T cells in long-lasting Graves disease. TCRdb recomputed calls from the multiplex PCR reads with MiXCR, one row per CDR3 protein. The table includes hundreds of thousands of distinct CDR3 sequences, about 13% detected once. The same data also contributed to another study, on T cells in Graves' hyperthyroidism and ophthalmopathy.

Sample: peripheral blood mononuclear cells (PBMCs), taken at new diagnosis, from a patient treated with antithyroid drugs. Source of these receptors: a man aged 30-40 years with Graves disease. The CDR3 runs from the conserved cysteine through the conserved F or W. A D gene is named only where the DNA matches it firmly. Only part of the rows carry a size: once, few, many, or a class if the clone is expanded.

V gene	J gene	D gene	clone size	CDR3 DNA	CDR3 protein
TRBV19	TRBJ1-2	-	few	TGTGCCAGTCGGGACGTCGGGGGCTATGGCTACACCTTC	CASRDVGGYGYTF
TRBV5-1	TRBJ1-1	TRBD1	many	TGCGCCAGCAGCTACAACCCTGGACAGGAGGAAGCTTTCTTT	CASSYNPGQEEAFF
TRBV4-1	TRBJ2-7	-	-	TGCGCCAGCAGCCAAAACCCCCCCCAAGTAGGAACCTACGAGCAGTACTTC	CASSQNPPQVGTYEQYF
TRBV7-3	TRBJ2-7	TRBD2	many	TGTGCCAGCAGCTTGGCCGGGACTACCGGCTCCTACGAGCAGTACTTC	CASSLAGTTGSYEQYF
TRBV27	TRBJ2-5	TRBD2	many	TGTGCCAGCAGTTTATTGGGACTAGCGGGAGAGGTTGAGACCCAGTACTTC	CASSLLGLAGEVETQYF
TRBV19	TRBJ2-5	-	many	TGTGCCAGTAGTATCGGGCTAGTTCACCACTTC	CASSIGLVHHF
TRBV10-1	TRBJ2-3	-	few	TGCGCCAGCAGTGCGGCGGGGGCCACAGATACGCAGTATTTT	CASSAAGATDTQYF
TRBV28	TRBJ1-2	TRBD1	many	TGTGCCAGCAGTTCCCAAGGGACAGAGTTTTCTAACTATGGCTACACCTTC	CASSSQGTEFSNYGYTF
TRBV6-2/TRBV6-3	TRBJ2-1	TRBD1	many	TGTGCCAGCAGTTACGAGACAGGGGCCTACAATGAGCAGTTCTTC	CASSYETGAYNEQFF
TRBV29-1	TRBJ1-2	-	many	TGCAGCGTTGGCGGCCCCGTCTTGCAGAACTATGGCTACACCTTC	CSVGGPVLQNYGYTF
TRBV6-1	TRBJ2-1	TRBD1	many	TGTGCCAGCAGAGACGGGGGGACAGGGGTAAAGGAGCAGTTCTTC	CASRDGGTGVKEQFF
TRBV20-1	TRBJ2-5	-	few	TGCAGTGCTAGAGATGGGGGGGGGCGTCGCCAAGAGACCCAGTACTTC	CSARDGGGRRQETQYF
TRBV5-8	TRBJ1-1	-	few	TGTGCCAGCAGCTTCCGACTGGGGGAAGCTTTCTTT	CASSFRLGEAFF
TRBV7-9	TRBJ2-1	-	many	TGTGCCAGCATGGCCTCCTCCTACAATGAGCAGTTCTTC	CASMASSYNEQFF
TRBV20-1	TRBJ2-1	-	many	TGCAGTGGACTAGGGGGCTCCTACAATGAGCAGTTCTTC	CSGLGGSYNEQFF
TRBV6-5	TRBJ1-1	TRBD1	many	TGTGCCAGCAGTTACACCCGTCGACAGGGGTGGAACACTGAAGCTTTCTTT	CASSYTRRQGWNTEAFF
TRBV6-1	TRBJ2-1	TRBD2	-	TGTGCCAGCACGGCCGAGCGGGGGTCCTACAATGAGCAGTTCTTC	CASTAERGSYNEQFF
TRBV29-1	TRBJ2-1	TRBD2	few	TGCAGCGTTGCGGATAGCGGGAGGGCCCTGAACAATGAGCAGTTCTTC	CSVADSGRALNNEQFF
TRBV3-1	TRBJ2-1	TRBD2	few	TGTGCCAGCAAGACTGGACTAGGCGGTAATGAGCAGTTCTTC	CASKTGLGGNEQFF
TRBV2	TRBJ2-3	-	-	TGCGCCAGCAGCCAAGATCTAGGGGTGGCAGATACGCAGTATTTT	CASSQDLGVADTQYF
TRBV6-1	TRBJ2-3	-	many	TGTGCCAGCAGTGAAGGGAGGACGGGGCCAGATACGCAGTATTTT	CASSEGRTGPDTQYF
TRBV5-4	TRBJ2-7	-	few	TGTGCCAGCAGCTTGGGGGATGACGAGCAGTACTTC	CASSLGDDEQYF
TRBV19	TRBJ1-2	TRBD1	many	TGTGCCAGTAGTTCTCGGGACAGTGATTATGGCTACACCTTC	CASSSRDSDYGYTF